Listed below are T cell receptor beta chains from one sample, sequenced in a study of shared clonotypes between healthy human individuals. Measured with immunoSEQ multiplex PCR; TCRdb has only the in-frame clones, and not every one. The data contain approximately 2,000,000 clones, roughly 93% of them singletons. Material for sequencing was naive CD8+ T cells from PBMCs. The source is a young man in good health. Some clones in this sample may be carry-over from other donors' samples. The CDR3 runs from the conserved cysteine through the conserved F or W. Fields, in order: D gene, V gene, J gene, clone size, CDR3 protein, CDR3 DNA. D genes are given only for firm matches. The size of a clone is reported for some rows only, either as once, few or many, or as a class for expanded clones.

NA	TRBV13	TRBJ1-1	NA	CASSLRMGRVPNTEAFF	TGTGCCAGCAGCTTAAGGATGGGGAGGGTACCGAACACTGAAGCTTTCTTT
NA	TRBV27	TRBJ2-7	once	CASSLGRRTYEQYF	TGTGCCAGCAGTTTAGGACGACGAACCTACGAGCAGTACTTC
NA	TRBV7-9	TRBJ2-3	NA	CASSLLSPTQYF	TGTGCCAGCAGCTTGTTATCCCCTACGCAGTATTTT
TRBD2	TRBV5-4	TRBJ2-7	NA	CASSSGLSGIYEQYF	TGTGCCAGCAGCTCCGGTCTTAGCGGGATCTACGAGCAGTACTTC
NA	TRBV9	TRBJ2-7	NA	CASSALRGNNDEQYF	TGTGCCAGCAGCGCTCTTCGGGGGAATAACGACGAGCAGTACTTC
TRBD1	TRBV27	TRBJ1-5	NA	CASSQDRGFWPQHF	TGTGCCAGCAGTCAGGACAGGGGTTTTTGGCCCCAGCATTTT
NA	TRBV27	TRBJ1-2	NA	CATPRGPYGYTF	TGTGCCACCCCCCGGGGCCCCTATGGCTACACCTTC
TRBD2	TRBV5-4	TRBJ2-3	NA	CASSLTSGSLQDTQYF	TGTGCCAGCAGCTTGACCAGCGGGAGTTTACAAGATACGCAGTATTTT
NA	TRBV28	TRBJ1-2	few	CASSTRTRRDGYTF	TGTGCCAGCAGTACCCGGACCCGACGGGATGGCTACACCTTC
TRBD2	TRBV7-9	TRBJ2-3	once	CASSPPGAGVTDTQYF	TGTGCCAGCAGCCCCCCAGGAGCGGGAGTGACAGATACGCAGTATTTT
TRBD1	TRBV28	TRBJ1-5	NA	CASSRQGYSNQPQHF	TGTGCCAGCAGCCGACAGGGTTATAGCAATCAGCCCCAGCATTTT
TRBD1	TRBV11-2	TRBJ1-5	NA	CASSLGPGQGGPQHF	TGTGCCAGCAGCTTAGGGCCGGGACAGGGAGGGCCCCAGCATTTT
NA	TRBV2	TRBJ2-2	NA	CASSPEWRGVTGELFF	TGTGCCAGCAGTCCCGAATGGAGAGGAGTCACCGGGGAGCTGTTTTTT
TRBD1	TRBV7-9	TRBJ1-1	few	CASRLTGGEDTEAFF	TGTGCCAGCAGACTAACAGGGGGCGAGGACACTGAAGCTTTCTTT
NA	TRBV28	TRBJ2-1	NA	CASSQSPITSLSYNEQFF	TGTGCCAGCAGTCAAAGTCCTATTACTAGCCTCTCCTACAATGAGCAGTTCTTC
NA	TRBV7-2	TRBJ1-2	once	CASSSMLGVLGNGYTF	TGTGCCAGCAGCTCTATGCTGGGCGTTCTAGGGAATGGCTACACCTTC
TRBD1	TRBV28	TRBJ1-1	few	CASSLPGTGNTEAFF	TGTGCCAGCAGTCTCCCCGGGACAGGGAACACTGAAGCTTTCTTT
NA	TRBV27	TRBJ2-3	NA	CASSPLGVDTQYF	TGTGCCAGCAGCCCTTTGGGTGTGGATACGCAGTATTTT
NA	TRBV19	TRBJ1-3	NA	CASSISSSGNTIYF	TGTGCCAGTAGTATTTCTTCCTCTGGAAACACCATATATTTT
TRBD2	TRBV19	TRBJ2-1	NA	CASSKLAGVRNEQFF	TGTGCCAGTAGTAAACTAGCGGGAGTTAGAAATGAGCAGTTCTTC
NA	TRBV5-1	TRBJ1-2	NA	CASSPPGNYGYTF	TGCGCCAGCAGCCCACCAGGGAATTATGGCTACACCTTC
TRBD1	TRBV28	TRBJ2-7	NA	CATRDRGHDEQYF	TGTGCCACCCGGGACAGGGGGCACGACGAGCAGTACTTC
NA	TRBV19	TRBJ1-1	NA	CASRRQAQLMNTEAFF	TGTGCCAGCCGTCGACAGGCGCAATTGATGAACACTGAAGCTTTCTTT